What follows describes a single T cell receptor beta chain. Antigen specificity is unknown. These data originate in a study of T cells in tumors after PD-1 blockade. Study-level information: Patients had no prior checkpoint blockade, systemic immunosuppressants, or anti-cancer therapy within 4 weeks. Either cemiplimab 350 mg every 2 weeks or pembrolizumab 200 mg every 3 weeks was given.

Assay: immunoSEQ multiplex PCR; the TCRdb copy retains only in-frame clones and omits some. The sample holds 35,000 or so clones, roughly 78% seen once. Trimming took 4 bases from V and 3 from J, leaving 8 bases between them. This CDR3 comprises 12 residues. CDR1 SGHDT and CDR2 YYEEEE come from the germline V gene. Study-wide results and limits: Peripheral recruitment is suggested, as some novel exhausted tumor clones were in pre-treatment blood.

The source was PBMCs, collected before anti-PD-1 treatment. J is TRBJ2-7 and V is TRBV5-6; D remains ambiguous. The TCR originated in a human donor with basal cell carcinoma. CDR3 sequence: CASSQSNYEQYF. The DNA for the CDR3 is TGTGCCAGCAGCCAGTCCAACTACGAGCAGTACTTC.